One sample yielded the 5 T cell receptor beta chains listed below, sequenced in a study of radiation and T cells in renal cell carcinoma. Sequenced by immunoSEQ multiplex PCR; TCRdb stores in-frame clones only, minus some. The profile shows roughly 150,000 clones, approximately 90% of them singletons. The sample's time point: blood 2 weeks post-SBRT. Treatment in this sample: 15 Gy SBRT to primary tumor, nephrectomy 4 weeks later. The sample was blood, taken from a patient whose treatment included radiotherapy and nephrectomy. Every receptor here comes from a woman aged 45-60 years with renal cell carcinoma.

The gene calls are TRBV7-2 and TRBJ2-5, with 8 positions matching TRBD1. The trim removed 3 bases at V and 1 base at J, leaving 1 base unmatched. This CDR3 is built from 14 residues. Germline V gene lookup returns CDR1 SGHTA and CDR2 FQGNSA. This CDR3 reads CASSFDRGQETQYF. Here the CDR3 DNA reads TGTGCCAGCAGCTTCGACAGGGGCCAAGAGACCCAGTACTTC.

The chain employs TRBV19 and TRBJ1-5; 8 bases align to TRBD1. Looked up from germline, CDR1 is LNHDA and CDR2 is SQIVND (reference sequence). This CDR3 is 14 amino acids long. J lost 5 bases, V lost 5 bases, and 5 bases had no gene match. CDR3 coding DNA: TGTGCCAGTAGTTGGACAGGGTGGGATCAGCCCCAGCATTTT. It specifies CASSWTGWDQPQHF.

The V gene is TRBV6-1, the J gene TRBJ2-7, with 10 bases matching TRBD2. The ends lost 6 bases at V and 0 bases at J; junction bases unmatched: 5. In germline, CDR1 is MNHNS, CDR2 SASEGT. The CDR3 has 15 amino acids. The CDR3 DNA reads TGTGCCAGCAGATCTAGCGGGGGAAGCTCCTACGAGCAGTACTTC. Its protein is CASRSSGGSSYEQYF.

This chain joins TRBV4-3 and TRBJ2-7, with 7 bases matching TRBD2. This CDR3 has 19 amino acids. V shed 0 bases, J shed 2 bases, and the junction held 16 bases outside the gene matches. Germline V gene data show CDR1 as LGHNA and CDR2 as YSLEER. This CDR3 reads CASSQDSSPSLAVPYEQYF. As DNA, the CDR3 is TGCGCCAGCAGCCAAGATAGCTCCCCCTCCCTAGCGGTTCCCTACGAGCAGTACTTC.

The V and J genes are TRBV18 and TRBJ2-2, with 10 bases matching TRBD1. The CDR3 extends over 16 amino acids. Germline loops: CDR1 KGHSH, CDR2 LQKENI. The V segment lost 3 bases and the J segment 4 bases; nucleotides outside the gene matches: 5. The CDR3 loop reads CASSPSGQGVTGELFF. CDR3 in DNA: TGTGCCAGCTCACCGTCAGGACAGGGGGTCACCGGGGAGCTGTTTTTT.